Below, 14 T cell receptor beta chains from the same sample are listed, as sequenced in a study of blood T cell repertoires in COVID-19. The assay was immunoSEQ multiplex PCR, and TCRdb's table has in-frame clones only and misses some. Of 80,000 or so clones listed, roughly 82% are singletons. The specimen was peripheral blood. Receptors originate from a human donor in a cohort sampled during active COVID-19.

CDR3 nucleotide sequence: TGTGCCAGCAGTGTAGTGGGCGAAAAACTGTTTTTT. It yields the protein CASSVVGEKLFF. This chain joins TRBV2 and TRBJ1-4; no clear D. The CDR3 is 12 residues long. Germline CDR1 SNHLY, CDR2 FYNNEI. V lost 4 bases and J 8 bases, leaving 8 bases between the germline ends.

This chain uses TRBV29-1 with TRBJ2-1; 15 bases are shared with TRBD2. Per the germline V gene, CDR1 is SQVTM and CDR2 is ANQGSEA. The ends lost 7 bases at V and 6 bases at J; junction bases unmatched: 1. This CDR3 is built from 13 residues. The CDR3 DNA reads TGCAGCGAGGGACTAGCGGGGGGCAATGAGCAGTTCTTC. Encoded protein: CSEGLAGGNEQFF.

This clone was seen a few times. This chain connects TRBV6-5 to TRBJ2-7; TRBD2 matches at 8 bases. V lost 8 bases, J lost 5 bases, and 11 bases stayed unmatched. Germline V gene lookup returns CDR1 MNHEY and CDR2 SVGAGI. The CDR3 consists of 14 residues. As DNA, the CDR3 is TGTGCCAGCTCCACAGGACTAGCCGTAGACGAGCAGTACTTC. Translated, it gives CASSTGLAVDEQYF.

The chain is built from TRBV7-2 and TRBJ1-2; 7 bases line up with TRBD1. The CDR3 runs to 11 residues. Germline CDR1 reads SGHTA; CDR2 reads FQGNSA. After removal of 5 bases from V and 8 bases from J, the junction contained 2 bases not matched to a gene. CDR3 loop: CASSRTGGYTF. DNA for the CDR3: TGTGCCAGCAGCCGGACAGGAGGCTACACCTTC.

This sequence joins TRBV3-1 (or the pseudogene TRBV3-2) and TRBJ2-7; 11 nucleotides match TRBD2. This CDR3 comprises 15 residues. J gave up 0 bases and V 3 bases, and 1 base lay outside the gene matches. Looked up from germline, CDR1 is LGHDT and CDR2 is YNNKEL (reference sequence). The CDR3 reads CASSQTSGVSYEQYF. The CDR3 DNA follows: TGTGCCAGCAGCCAGACTAGCGGGGTCTCCTACGAGCAGTACTTC.

The CDR3 sequence is CASSKGQSTEAFF. CDR3 DNA sequence: TGTGCCAGCAGTAAGGGACAGTCGACTGAAGCTTTCTTT. The rearrangement joins TRBV11-1 to TRBJ1-1, with TRBD1 matching 7 bases. The CDR3 sequence is 13 residues long. Looked up from germline, CDR1 is SGHAT and CDR2 is FQDESV (reference sequence). Germline trimming cut 6 bases from V and 5 bases from J; bases unmatched to any gene: 6.

This chain links TRBV5-1 with TRBJ2-2; 9 positions agree with TRBD1. This CDR3 region has 15 residues. The V gene end was trimmed by 5 bases and the J gene end by 3 bases; junction bases not matched to a gene: 5. CDR1 is SGHRS, CDR2 YFSETQ, per germline. DNA of the CDR3: TGCGCCAGCAGTCCCGGGACAGGGCACACCGGGGAGCTGTTTTTT. It yields the protein CASSPGTGHTGELFF.

The chain links TRBV7-9 to TRBJ2-2; a weak D match, TRBD2 (7 bases). Trimming shortened V by 2 bases and J by 2 bases, and 15 bases separated the two germline ends. The CDR3 contains 17 residues. Germline values: CDR1 SEHNR, CDR2 FQNEAQ (reference sequence). The CDR3 bases are TGTGCCAGCAGCTTACGTGGAGGGGGGGCCAACACCGGGGAGCTGTTTTTT. Translation gives CASSLRGGGANTGELFF.

Details on this clone: At one end the junction does not follow the germline gene, possibly because of a read error. The rearrangement links TRBV2 to TRBJ1-5, with TRBD1 matching 10 bases. This CDR3 is 15 amino acids long. CDR1 is SNHLY and CDR2 is FYNNEI in the germline V gene. The CDR3 spells CASRPDRGFGLAAFF. The CDR3 region has the DNA TGTGCCAGCAGACCGGACAGGGGGTTTGGTCTTGCGGCATTTTTT.

V is TRBV9 and J is TRBJ2-7, with D tentatively TRBD2 (5 bases). This CDR3 region has 16 residues. CDR1 and CDR2 from the germline V gene are SGDLS and YYNGEE. Trimming left V 0 bases short and J 8 bases short, with 21 bases between. The CDR3 loop is CASSVGARSFGEKQYF. The CDR3 region has the DNA TGTGCCAGCAGCGTAGGGGCCAGGAGTTTTGGGGAGAAGCAGTACTTC.

V gene TRBV6-1 combines with J gene TRBJ2-2; 10 nucleotides agree with TRBD2. Germline CDR1 MNHNS, CDR2 SASEGT. With 4 bases clipped from V and 0 bases from J, the junction kept 5 bases outside the gene matches. The CDR3 has 17 amino acids. The CDR3: CASSARLAGSNTGELFF. In nucleotides, the CDR3 is TGTGCCAGCAGTGCGCGACTAGCGGGCTCGAACACCGGGGAGCTGTTTTTT.

The CDR3 DNA reads TGTGCCAGCAGCTCCTCCGGGACAGGGGGGTATGGCTACACCTTC. This encodes CASSSSGTGGYGYTF. This sequence joins TRBV7-9 and TRBJ1-2, with 11 positions matching TRBD1. V shed 4 bases and J 5 bases; nucleotides not matched to a gene: 6. The CDR3 consists of 15 residues. Germline V gene sequence: CDR1 SEHNR, CDR2 FQNEAQ (reference sequence).

The rearrangement uses TRBV7-8 and TRBJ2-1; 13 bases fit TRBD2. The CDR3 sequence is 18 residues long. Germline-derived CDR1 and CDR2 are SGHVS and FQNEAQ. J was trimmed by 0 bases and V by 2 bases; bases with no gene match: 4. The CDR3 DNA follows: TGTGCCAGCAGCTTAACTAGCGGGGGGGGTCCCTCCTACAATGAGCAGTTCTTC. This codes for CASSLTSGGGPSYNEQFF.

This rearrangement joins TRBV20-1 to TRBJ1-2; TRBD1 matches at 10 bases. V shed 3 bases, J shed 4 bases, and the junction held 8 bases outside the gene matches. The CDR3 is 15 amino acids. CDR1 and CDR2 from the germline V gene are DFQATT and SNEGSKA (reference sequence). This CDR3 reads CSASPGTGVVYGYTF. CDR3 bases: TGCAGTGCTAGTCCTGGGACAGGGGTGGTCTATGGCTACACCTTC.